Below are 29 T cell receptor beta chains sequenced from a single sample in a study of blood T cell repertoires in COVID-19. The assay was immunoSEQ multiplex PCR, and TCRdb's table has in-frame clones only and misses some. The table has almost 200,000 clones, around 81% seen once; the top ten hold about 0.91%. Input material: peripheral blood. Receptors originate from a man aged 60-69 years with COVID-19, enrolled during active disease.

V is TRBV20-1 and J is TRBJ2-1, with TRBD2 matching over 9 bases. The germline V gene encodes CDR1 DFQATT and CDR2 SNEGSKA (reference sequence). The junction had 13 bases not matched to a gene; V was cut back by 3 bases and J by 7 bases. This CDR3 is built from 16 residues. The CDR3 DNA reads as TGCAGTGCTAGTTCTCCTGGGCTAGCGGGAAAAAATGAGCAGTTCTTC. Translation gives CSASSPGLAGKNEQFF.

The CDR3: CASSTLSNQPQHF. The CDR3 coding sequence is TGTGCCAGCAGTACGCTAAGCAATCAGCCCCAGCATTTT. The V and J genes are TRBV2 and TRBJ1-5; D not resolved. Germline CDR1 SNHLY, CDR2 FYNNEI. The CDR3 is 13 residues long. V shed 5 bases and J shed 1 base, with 6 bases lying between them.

This chain uses TRBV5-1 with TRBJ1-2; TRBD1 is a possible D gene (5 bases). This CDR3 is 14 amino acids long. Trimming left V 0 bases short and J 5 bases short, with 11 bases between. Germline CDR1 SGHRS, CDR2 YFSETQ. The CDR3 nucleotides are TGCGCCAGCAGCTTGGACTCAGGGTGGTATGGCTACACCTTC. Encoded protein: CASSLDSGWYGYTF.

The chain is built from TRBV5-1 and TRBJ2-7; 7 bases are shared with TRBD2. V shed 4 bases, J shed 7 bases, and the junction held 11 bases outside the gene matches. The germline V gene encodes CDR1 SGHRS and CDR2 YFSETQ. The CDR3 extends over 14 amino acids. CDR3 loop: CASSLSGGSGEQYF. CDR3 DNA sequence: TGCGCCAGCAGCCTATCCGGGGGGAGTGGGGAGCAGTACTTC. Combining the CDR3 with reference TRBV5-1 and TRBJ2-7 gives the whole variable domain KAGVTQTPRYLIKTRGQQVTLSCSPISGHRSVSWYQQTPGQGLQFLFEYFSETQRNKGNFPGRFSGRQFSNSRSEMNVSTLELGDSALYLCASSLSGGSGEQYFGPGTRLTVT.

Comment on this clone: Different DNA sequences within this sample yield the same CDR3. The rearrangement joins TRBV7-2 to TRBJ1-5; TRBD1 aligns across 8 bases. The CDR3 length is 15 residues. Germline V gene lookup returns CDR1 SGHTA and CDR2 FQGNSA. Losses at the gene ends were 1 base for V and 1 base for J; bases not matched to a gene: 0. This CDR3 is CASSLGQGSNQPQHF. The CDR3 DNA follows: TGTGCCAGCAGCTTAGGACAGGGGAGCAATCAGCCCCAGCATTTT. Full variable domain (missing parts from reference TRBV7-2 and TRBJ1-5): GAGVSQSPSNKVTEKGKDVELRCDPISGHTALYWYRQSLGQGLEFLIYFQGNSAPDKSGLPSDRFSAERTGGSVSTLTIQRTQQEDSAVYLCASSLGQGSNQPQHFGDGTRLSIL.

The genes are TRBV27 and TRBJ1-4, with TRBD1 matching 9 bases. CDR1 MNHEY and CDR2 SMNVEV come from the germline V gene (reference sequence). Trimming took 2 bases from V and 5 from J; bases not matched to a gene: 0. This CDR3 spans 14 amino acids. CDR3 region: CASSLGQGNEKLFF. The CDR3 bases are TGTGCCAGCAGTTTAGGACAGGGGAATGAAAAACTGTTTTTT.

The chain is built from TRBV14 and TRBJ2-7; 8 bases agree with TRBD1. With V trimmed by 5 bases and J by 2 bases, 8 bases remained unmatched. The CDR3 totals 15 residues. Germline CDR1 reads SGHDN; CDR2 reads FVKESK. The CDR3: CASSFTGGLPYEQYF. The CDR3 nucleotides read TGTGCCAGCAGCTTTACAGGGGGTCTTCCCTACGAGCAGTACTTC.

The rearrangement joins TRBV10-3 to TRBJ1-2; 7 nucleotides agree with TRBD1. Germline CDR1 ENHRY, CDR2 SYGVKD. The CDR3 totals 14 residues. With 8 bases clipped from V and 4 bases from J, the junction kept 10 bases outside the gene matches. The CDR3 loop is CAIQREQGTYGYTF. The CDR3 DNA is TGTGCCATCCAAAGGGAACAGGGGACCTATGGCTACACCTTC.

This chain joins TRBV6-5 and TRBJ2-1; weak D call: TRBD1 (5 bases). The V and J ends lost 10 bases and 8 bases respectively, with 12 bases between them. The V gene's germline CDR1 is MNHEY and CDR2 SVGAGI. The CDR3 length is 11 residues. The CDR3 protein is CATSRVYEQFF. The DNA of the CDR3 is TGTGCCACGTCCAGGGTCTATGAGCAGTTCTTC.

J is TRBJ2-7 and V is TRBV5-1; D possibly corresponds to TRBD1 (6 bases). CDR1 is SGHRS, CDR2 YFSETQ, per germline. Trimming took 0 bases from V and 3 from J, leaving 13 bases between them. The CDR3 is made up of 15 amino acids. DNA of the CDR3: TGCGCCAGCAGCTTGGCCTTGGGACAAGGCTACGAGCAGTACTTC. This gives the protein CASSLALGQGYEQYF.

The chain has TRBV10-3 and TRBJ1-4; D is unresolved. CDR1 is ENHRY, CDR2 SYGVKD, per germline. The CDR3 runs to 13 residues. V shed 10 bases and J shed 2 bases, with 11 bases lying between them. The CDR3 region is CATQRGTNEKLFF. CDR3 nucleotide sequence: TGTGCCACCCAGAGAGGGACTAATGAAAAACTGTTTTTT.

The rearrangement links TRBV6-6 to TRBJ2-1; D is ambiguous. This CDR3 region has 11 residues. Germline loops: CDR1 MNHNY, CDR2 SVGAGI (reference sequence). Between the trimmed V and J ends, which lost 6 bases and 7 bases, there was a span of 7 bases. The CDR3 sequence is CASSPSNEQFF. The DNA for the CDR3 is TGTGCCAGCAGCCCGAGTAATGAGCAGTTCTTC.

The chain has TRBV12-3 or TRBV12-4 and TRBJ2-7, with TRBD1 matching over 9 bases. The trim removed 5 bases at V and 5 bases at J, leaving 4 bases unmatched. This CDR3 has 13 amino acids. The CDR3 sequence is CASSRTGEDEQYF. The CDR3 coding sequence is TGTGCCAGCAGTCGGACAGGGGAGGACGAGCAGTACTTC.

The chain has TRBV19 and TRBJ2-3; the D gene is possibly TRBD1 (6 bases). Trimming pared 7 bases from V and 4 bases from J, leaving 21 bases between. CDR1 and CDR2 (germline): LNHDA, SQIVND (reference sequence). CDR3 length: 16 amino acids. The CDR3 is CASTFRGGRDPDTQYF. The CDR3 coding sequence is TGTGCCAGTACCTTCCGTGGGGGCAGGGATCCAGATACGCAGTATTTT. The whole variable domain, remainder taken from reference TRBV19 and TRBJ2-3, is DGGITQSPKYLFRKEGQNVTLSCEQNLNHDAMYWYRQDPGQGLRLIYYSQIVNDFQKGDIAEGYSVSREKKESFPLTVTSAQKNPTAFYLCASTFRGGRDPDTQYFGPGTRLTVL.

This chain uses TRBV10-1 with TRBJ2-1; TRBD2 matches 8 bases. Per germline, CDR1 WNHNN and CDR2 SYGVQD (reference sequence). With 3 bases clipped from V and 5 bases from J, the junction kept 6 bases outside the gene matches. The CDR3 is 15 residues long. The CDR3 loop is CASSERAGAHNEQFF. The CDR3 nucleotides read TGCGCCAGCAGTGAACGAGCGGGAGCCCACAATGAGCAGTTCTTC.

The chain links TRBV5-4 to TRBJ1-1, with 7 bases aligning to TRBD1. Germline V gives CDR1 SGHNT, CDR2 YYREEE (reference sequence). CDR3 size: 13 residues. Trimming cost V 8 bases and J 11 bases; bases outside gene matches: 15. The CDR3 DNA follows: TGTGCCAGTGAGGGACAGCTGGTTTCTGTGGCTTTCTTT. This translates into CASEGQLVSVAFF.

The V call is TRBV3-1 (or the pseudogene TRBV3-2), the J call TRBJ1-1; D is perhaps TRBD1 (6 bases). CDR3 length: 14 residues. Trimming took 2 bases from V and 4 from J, leaving 11 bases between them. CDR1 is LGHDT, CDR2 YNNKEL, per germline (reference sequence). In DNA form, the CDR3 reads TGTGCCAGCAGCCAAACTAGGGGGACCACTGAAGCTTTCTTT. Amino acid sequence: CASSQTRGTTEAFF.

The V call is TRBV30, the J call TRBJ2-3, with TRBD1 matching over 7 bases. V shed 3 bases, J shed 5 bases, and the junction held 17 bases outside the gene matches. This CDR3 has 17 amino acids. Germline loops: CDR1 GTSNPN, CDR2 SVGIG (reference sequence). CDR3 region: CAWSPAPPRGQGDTQYF. In nucleotides, the CDR3 is TGTGCCTGGAGCCCCGCCCCACCGAGGGGGCAAGGAGATACGCAGTATTTT.

This chain connects TRBV18 to TRBJ2-4; 8 nucleotides line up with TRBD1. The germline V gene has CDR1 KGHSH and CDR2 LQKENI. The CDR3 runs 17 residues. V was clipped by 2 bases and J by 3 bases; unmatched bases: 9. The CDR3 region is CASSPVRQGPYKNIQYF. The CDR3 bases are TGTGCCAGCTCACCAGTAAGACAGGGGCCCTACAAAAACATTCAGTACTTC.

This chain joins TRBV28 and TRBJ2-6; tentative D call: TRBD2 (6 bases). The germline CDR1 and CDR2 sequences are MDHEN and SYDVKM. CDR3 length equals 16 residues. With 8 bases removed from V and 0 bases from J, the gap between germline ends came to 14 bases. CDR3 DNA: TGTGCCAGCCGCCAAGGAGGGGACTCTGGGGCCAACGTCCTGACTTTC. Amino acid sequence: CASRQGGDSGANVLTF.

This clone was picked up a small number of times. The chain joins TRBV30 to TRBJ1-4, with no clear D. Looked up from germline, CDR1 is GTSNPN and CDR2 is SVGIG (reference sequence). The CDR3 contains 13 residues. With 3 bases removed from V and 0 bases from J, the gap between germline ends came to 5 bases. CDR3 coding DNA: TGTGCCTGGAGACGAGCAACTAATGAAAAACTGTTTTTT. Translating it yields CAWRRATNEKLFF. The entire variable domain, with the rest obtained from reference TRBV30 and TRBJ1-4, is as follows: SQTIHQWPATLVQPVGSPLSLECTVEGTSNPNLYWYRQAAGRGLQLLFYSVGIGQISSEVPQNLSASRPQDRQFILSSKKLLLSDSGFYLCAWRRATNEKLFFGSGTQLSVL.

The chain carries TRBV7-9 and TRBJ1-6; 9 bases match TRBD1. The CDR3 has 15 residues. Germline CDR1 SEHNR, CDR2 FQNEAQ (reference sequence). With 5 bases clipped from V and 9 bases from J, the junction kept 8 bases outside the gene matches. CDR3 loop: CASSDRDRDVSPLHF. In DNA, the CDR3 is TGTGCCAGCAGCGACCGGGACAGGGATGTTTCACCCCTCCACTTT.

The chain couples TRBV7-8 to TRBJ1-1; D is possibly TRBD1 (5 bases). Trimming took off 5 bases at V and 0 bases at J, with 16 bases between the two ends. CDR3 length: 16 residues. In germline, CDR1 is SGHVS, CDR2 FQNEAQ. CDR3 DNA: TGTGCCAGCAGCCTCCGGGACTCAACGATGAACACTGAAGCTTTCTTT. It encodes CASSLRDSTMNTEAFF.

J is TRBJ2-1 and V is TRBV7-3; TRBD2 agrees at 12 bases. Germline-derived CDR1 and CDR2 are SGHTA and FQGTGA. This CDR3 contains 16 residues. Germline trimming cut 3 bases from V and 6 bases from J; bases unmatched to any gene: 6. CDR3 in amino acids: CASSLEGTSGRNEQFF. CDR3 nucleotide sequence: TGTGCCAGCAGCTTGGAAGGGACTAGCGGGCGCAATGAGCAGTTCTTC.

This chain uses TRBV27 with TRBJ2-7, with 8 bases identical to TRBD1. Germline CDR1 and CDR2: MNHEY and SMNVEV (reference sequence). With V trimmed by 5 bases and J by 1 base, 13 bases remained unmatched. The CDR3 extends over 17 amino acids. CDR3 nucleotide sequence: TGTGCCAGCAGTCCCGGGACAGGACTCCCCCTATCCTACGAGCAGTACTTC. Its protein product is CASSPGTGLPLSYEQYF.

V gene TRBV12-3 or TRBV12-4 combines with J gene TRBJ1-2, with a weak D call TRBD1 (5 bases). V was cut by 2 bases and J by 3 bases, with 7 bases left in between. The length of the CDR3 is 13 residues. CDR3 sequence (DNA): TGTGCCAGCAGTTTATCAGGGTACTATGGCTACACCTTC. It codes for CASSLSGYYGYTF.

This clone was counted once. The chain is built from TRBV18 and TRBJ2-1; D perhaps matches TRBD1 (6 bases). The V gene lost 5 bases and the J gene lost 4 bases, with 27 bases spanning the gap. The CDR3 is made up of 19 amino acids. The germline V gene has CDR1 KGHSH and CDR2 LQKENI. CDR3 in amino acids: CASSSDLYNRVGIYNEQFF. The CDR3 coding sequence is TGTGCCAGCTCATCAGACCTATACAACAGGGTCGGGATTTACAATGAGCAGTTCTTC.

The chain is built from TRBV2 and TRBJ2-7, with 8 positions matching TRBD1. Germline trimming cut 6 bases from V and 1 base from J; bases unmatched to any gene: 5. This CDR3 contains 14 residues. CDR1 SNHLY and CDR2 FYNNEI come from the germline V gene. CDR3 sequence: CASRGDRLSYEQYF. Here the CDR3 DNA reads TGTGCCAGCAGGGGGGACAGGTTGTCCTACGAGCAGTACTTC.

This clone appeared a single time. V is TRBV7-9 and J is TRBJ1-2; 12 nucleotides match TRBD1. Per germline, CDR1 SEHNR and CDR2 FQNEAQ (reference sequence). The CDR3 sequence is 16 residues long. CDR3 protein: CVATSRDRGRDYGYTF. CDR3 in DNA: TGTGTCGCGACGTCCCGGGACAGGGGGCGAGACTATGGCTACACCTTC.